These 10 T cell receptor beta chains came from one sample sequenced in a study of T cell responses to AZD1222 COVID-19 vaccine. The table came from immunoSEQ multiplex PCR; TCRdb's copy has only in-frame clones and leaves some out. Here the sample spans some 200,000 clones, approximately 91% being singletons. Specimen: peripheral blood, collected on day 0 of AZD1222 vaccination. These receptors originate from an adult in good health.

The genes are TRBV19 and TRBJ1-4, with D unclear. Trimming shortened V by 9 bases and J by 3 bases, and 17 bases separated the two germline ends. This CDR3 region has 15 residues. From germline, CDR1 is LNHDA and CDR2 SQIVND (reference sequence). CDR3 nucleotide sequence: TGTGCCAGCACCTTGGCGATCATTGCTAATGAAAAACTGTTTTTT. It translates to CASTLAIIANEKLFF.

The CDR3 DNA sequence: TGTGCCAGTAGTATAGATCGGGAGGGTCCCTCTGGAAACACCATATATTTT. Amino acids: CASSIDREGPSGNTIYF. The chain recombines TRBV19 with TRBJ1-3; the D is unclear. Trimming left V 0 bases short and J 0 bases short, with 12 bases between. Germline values: CDR1 LNHDA, CDR2 SQIVND (reference sequence). This CDR3 spans 17 amino acids.

The chain joins TRBV4-3 to TRBJ2-7, with 7 bases aligning to TRBD1. The CDR3 loop spans 15 amino acids. J was trimmed by 4 bases and V by 1 base; bases with no gene match: 7. The germline CDR1 and CDR2 sequences are LGHNA and YSLEER. CDR3 residues: CASSQAHRGGYEQYF. CDR3 sequence (DNA): TGCGCCAGCAGCCAAGCGCACAGGGGTGGGTACGAGCAGTACTTC.

V gene TRBV11-2 combines with J gene TRBJ1-1; D remains ambiguous. The length of the CDR3 is 12 residues. V was clipped by 1 base and J by 10 bases, with 10 bases between them. Germline CDR1 is SGHAT and CDR2 is FQNNGV. For the CDR3, the DNA is TGTGCCAGCAGCTTAGGCGGGGTTTCAGCTTTCTTT. Its translation is CASSLGGVSAFF.

The genes are TRBV6-1 and TRBJ2-7; possibly TRBD1 for D (6 bases). CDR3 length: 14 residues. V was shortened by 5 bases and J by 2 bases, with 13 bases between the two germline ends. Germline assignment: CDR1 MNHNS and CDR2 SASEGT. CDR3 protein: CASSTGTLTYEQYF. The CDR3 nucleotides read TGTGCCAGCAGTACCGGGACACTAACCTACGAGCAGTACTTC.

The chain has TRBV7-9 and TRBJ2-1; D not resolved. The CDR3 consists of 17 residues. V gave up 7 bases and J gave up 2 bases, with 21 bases separating them. Germline values: CDR1 SEHNR, CDR2 FQNEAQ (reference sequence). This CDR3 is CASTTGPGQVPYNEQFF. Written as DNA, the CDR3 is TGTGCCAGCACCACCGGGCCGGGCCAGGTCCCCTACAATGAGCAGTTCTTC.

The rearrangement uses TRBV11-2 and TRBJ1-1, with 7 bases fitting TRBD1. Germline values: CDR1 SGHAT, CDR2 FQNNGV. The CDR3 consists of 15 residues. Germline trimming cut 0 bases from V and 6 bases from J; bases unmatched to any gene: 7. CDR3 DNA sequence: TGTGCCAGCAGCTTAGAGGGGTCGACAGGGTCTGAAGCTTTCTTT. Its protein product is CASSLEGSTGSEAFF.

To note about this clone: Other DNA sequences of this sample code for an identical CDR3. The rearrangement uses TRBV14 and TRBJ2-3, with D uncertain. V gave up 4 bases and J gave up 3 bases, with 2 bases separating them. The germline gives CDR1 SGHDN, CDR2 FVKESK. The CDR3 has 11 residues. Written as DNA, the CDR3 is TGTGCCAGCAGCCTTACAGATACGCAGTATTTT. Its protein is CASSLTDTQYF.

The CDR3 DNA reads TGTGCCAGCGTAAAATCCCTGGTGTCTGGAAACACCATATATTTT. This encodes CASVKSLVSGNTIYF. The J gene is TRBJ1-3, the V gene TRBV28, with D unclear. CDR3 size: 15 residues. The germline gives CDR1 MDHEN, CDR2 SYDVKM. Trimming removed 8 bases at V and 1 base at J, with 15 bases between. Full variable domain (remainder filled in from reference TRBV28 and TRBJ1-3): DVKVTQSSRYLVKRTGEKVFLECVQDMDHENMFWYRQDPGLGLRLIYFSYDVKMKEKGDIPEGYSVSREKKERFSLILESASTNQTSMYLCASVKSLVSGNTIYFGEGSWLTVV.

The chain carries TRBV13 and TRBJ2-2; 9 bases fit TRBD2. The V gene end was trimmed by 0 bases and the J gene end by 5 bases; junction bases not matched to a gene: 4. Germline V gives CDR1 PRHDT, CDR2 FYEKMQ (reference sequence). The CDR3 covers 16 residues. CDR3 amino acids: CASSLGLAGRTGELFF. In DNA form, the CDR3 reads TGTGCCAGCAGCTTAGGCCTAGCGGGGAGGACCGGGGAGCTGTTTTTT.